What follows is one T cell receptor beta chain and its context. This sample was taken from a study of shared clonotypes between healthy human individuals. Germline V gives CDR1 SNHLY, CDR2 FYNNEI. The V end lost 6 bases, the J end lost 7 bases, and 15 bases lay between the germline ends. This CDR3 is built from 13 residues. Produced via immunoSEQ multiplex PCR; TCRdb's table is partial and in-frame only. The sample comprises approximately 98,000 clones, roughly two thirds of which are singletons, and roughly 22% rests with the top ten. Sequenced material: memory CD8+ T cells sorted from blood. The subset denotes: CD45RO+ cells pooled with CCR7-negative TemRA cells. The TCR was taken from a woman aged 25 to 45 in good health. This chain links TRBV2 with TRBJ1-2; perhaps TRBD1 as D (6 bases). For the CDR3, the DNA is TGTGCCAGCAGAGACAGGATCCGGGGTGGCTACACCTTC. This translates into CASRDRIRGGYTF.